This T cell receptor beta chain was profiled in a study of blood T cell repertoires in COVID-19 (dated by TCRdb to 2018 to 2021). At the level of the whole study: The collaborator samples originated in the United States, Italy and Spain and spanned the acute and convalescent phases of COVID-19. Where available, HLA class I and class II types were obtained from metadata supplied by the sample provider rather than from assay-based typing. The samples were drawn from the first 160 participants of the ongoing ImmuneRACE study and from some 1,300 subjects provided by 6 global collaborators. The repertoires were released in a freely available public database intended as a resource for research on the immune response to SARS-CoV-2. The dataset comprised deeply sampled blood TCRbeta repertoires from subjects exposed to, actively infected with, or recovered from COVID-19. The material from the prospective study consisted of cDNA or gDNA derived from T cells, B-cell-depleted T cells, or PBMCs. A de-identified subject ID, COVID-19 status, age in years and sex were almost always included in the sample metadata.

This clone came up a few times. Its target antigen remains unknown. No qualities accompany the bases; no much larger clone lies one base away. Beyond this particular receptor, the publication reports: The quantity of clinical and demographic metadata differed by source and by participant and was supplied without curation.

V sheds 6 bases and J sheds 1 base, leaving 10 bases between their ends. The germline V gene provides CDR1 MNHEY and CDR2 SVGAGI. From its cysteine to its phenylalanine, the CDR3 spans 14 amino acids. Here the CDR3 DNA is all that survives: 42 bases in frame from base 1. TCRbeta CDR3 regions were amplified from genomic DNA by means of the immunoSEQ Assay, a bias-controlled multiplex PCR. The study's processing was this. Nucleated cell counts per sample were estimated from amplification of reference gene primers within the assay. Sequence reads were collapsed and filtered to measure the absolute abundance of every unique TCRbeta CDR3 rearrangement. For each sample, productive Simpson clonality was calculated as the square root of Simpson's diversity index across productive rearrangements. Entries here come from immuneACCESS through TCRdb and include only in-frame sequences with V and J called. Some clones fail to appear in such tables; in the studies checked, an unresolved V gene covers under half of the shortfall, and the cause of the remainder is unknown. Clone size and the V and J calls come from that table; the DNA yielded D and trimming. Present in this sample are more than 200,000 clones, about 88% of which were seen just once. Under 2.5% of the sample belongs to the ten largest clones.

The collaborating institutions used their own protocols to collect whole blood in K2EDTA tubes. For TCRbeta analysis, collaborators shipped samples as frozen whole blood, isolated PBMCs, or DNA extracted from either of those sample types. This chain is built from TRBV6-5 and TRBJ1-5; the D segment could be TRBD1, given 6 matching bases. This sequence originates from a young man with active or convalescent COVID-19. Material: peripheral blood. Read as DNA, the sequence is TGTGCCAGCAGCGCTCAGGGGAGCAATCAGCCCCAGCATTTT. The translation is CASSAQGSNQPQHF.